The clone carrying this TCR beta chain was detected only a few times. In assigning cohorts, the study relied on participant-reported clinical history. The record originates from a study of blood T cell repertoires in COVID-19. As for the study in general: Specimens from acute and convalescent COVID-19 originated in the United States, Italy and Spain.

Original methodology: Estimation of nucleated cell counts relied on the amplification of reference gene primers. Only in-frame clones appear in the TCRdb table, and some are missing; sequencing was by immunoSEQ multiplex PCR. V and J calls and clone size are copied from that table; D and trimming were computed from the DNA. This table holds around 480,000 clones, about nine tenths found once. The sequence was obtained from a woman aged 18-29 years who had recovered from COVID-19. Source material: PBMCs or T cells enriched from blood (not recorded which).

As DNA, the CDR3 is TGTGCCAGCAGCCTCGACAGGGGAGGCGGTGGCTACACCTTC. Translated, it gives CASSLDRGGGGYTF. V is TRBV7-9 and J is TRBJ1-2, with 8 nucleotides matching TRBD1. Per the germline V gene, CDR1 is SEHNR and CDR2 is FQNEAQ (reference sequence). The J segment lost 7 bases and the V segment lost 5 bases, leaving 9 bases of the junction unmatched. This CDR3 has 14 amino acids. Complete variable domain (other parts from reference TRBV7-9 and TRBJ1-2): DTGVSQNPRHKITKRGQNVTFRCDPISEHNRLYWYRQTLGQGPEFLTYFQNEAQLEKSRLLSDRFSAERPKGSFSTLEIQRTEQGDSAMYLCASSLDRGGGGYTFGSGTRLTVV.